Listed below are T cell receptor beta chains from one sample, sequenced in a study of T-cell memory formation after mild COVID-19. TCRdb redid the calling of the 5' RACE reads with MiXCR, one entry per CDR3 protein. The table lists around 130,000 distinct CDR3 sequences, about a sixth of them singletons. The sequenced sample was PBMCs or a T cell subset sorted from them (not recorded which). The receptors come from a young man who had mild COVID-19 (a few samples of this study predate the infection). Cell type and time point are not known. The CDR3 runs from the conserved cysteine through the conserved F or W. A D gene is named only where the DNA matches it firmly. The size of a clone is reported for some rows only, either as once, few or many, or as a class for expanded clones.

J,size,D,V,DNA,CDR3
TRBJ1-5,few,TRBD1,TRBV5-1,TGCGCCAGCAGAGAGGGGACAGGGGAAAATCAGCCCCAGCATTTT,CASREGTGENQPQHF
TRBJ1-4,many,TRBD1,TRBV20-1,TGCAGTGCTAGAGAAAAACCGGGACAGGGTCCCCTGGCGCGTTATGAAAAACTGTTTTTT,CSAREKPGQGPLARYEKLFF
TRBJ1-2,NA,NA,TRBV4-1,TGCGCCAGCAGCCCAGGGGTTGGCAGGGGCTACACCTTC,CASSPGVGRGYTF
TRBJ1-1,NA,NA,TRBV7-9,TGTGCCAGCAGTCTCGTGAACACTGAAGCTTTCTTT,CASSLVNTEAFF
TRBJ2-3,NA,NA,TRBV7-2,TGTGCCAGCAGCCCAAGGGGGAGCACAGATACGCAGTATTTT,CASSPRGSTDTQYF
TRBJ2-1,few,NA,TRBV6-5,TGTGCCAGCAGTTACTCCGGGGCAAGCTCCTACAATGAGCAGTTCTTC,CASSYSGASSYNEQFF
TRBJ2-5,few,TRBD2,TRBV7-2,TGTGCCAGCAGCTTAAGCCGGGGGGCTAGCGGGAGGGAGACCCAGTACTTC,CASSLSRGASGRETQYF
TRBJ1-3,NA,NA,TRBV7-2,TGTGCCAGCAGCTTAGATTCGACAGGCTCTGGAAACACCATATATTTT,CASSLDSTGSGNTIYF
TRBJ1-6,NA,NA,TRBV5-1,TGCGCCAGCAGCCCGGCGGGGAGTGATAGGTCACCCCTCCACTTT,CASSPAGSDRSPLHF
TRBJ2-5,few,TRBD2,TRBV7-2,TGTGCCAGCAAGGCGGGGGGGCCGTCGGAGACCCAGTACTTC,CASKAGGPSETQYF
TRBJ2-2,NA,TRBD1,TRBV5-6,TGTGCCAGCAGCCCCTTCCTTCTTTCGGGACAGGGGACCGGGGAGCTGTTTTTT,CASSPFLLSGQGTGELFF